The 13 T cell receptor beta chains reported below all come from one sample, sequenced in a study of graft-versus-host responses after intestinal transplantation. Graft tissue processing released intraepithelial and lamina propria lymphocytes. TCRdb's copy holds only in-frame clones and misses some; the assay was immunoSEQ multiplex PCR. The table shows about 15,000 clones, with roughly two thirds occurring only once. This specimen consisted of ileum tissue, obtained around 640 days after intestinal transplantation. Receptors originate from a human patient who received an intestinal transplant, so some T cells may come from the graft donor.

This chain joins TRBV4-3 and TRBJ2-6; D might be TRBD1 (5 bases). The CDR3 sequence is 17 residues long. V lost 0 bases and J lost 0, with 9 bases in between. The germline V gene encodes CDR1 LGHNA and CDR2 YSLEER. The chain's CDR3 is CASSQDDSSSGANVLTF. The CDR3 coding sequence is TGCGCCAGCAGCCAAGACGACAGTTCCTCTGGGGCCAACGTCCTGACTTTC.

The chain uses TRBV11-2 and TRBJ1-1; TRBD1 is a possible D gene (5 bases). This CDR3 is built from 15 residues. V lost 2 bases and J 4 bases, leaving 14 bases between the germline ends. Germline loops: CDR1 SGHAT, CDR2 FQNNGV. CDR3 sequence reads: CASSLFVQGTTEAFF. CDR3 coding DNA: TGTGCCAGCAGCTTATTTGTCCAGGGTACCACTGAAGCTTTCTTT.

The J gene is TRBJ2-7, the V gene TRBV4-1, with TRBD1 identical over 8 bases. This CDR3 has 14 amino acids. CDR1 is MGHRA and CDR2 is YSYEKL in the germline V gene. V trimming: 0 bases; J trimming: 4 bases; junction bases outside the gene matches: 2. The DNA for the CDR3 is TGCGCCAGCAGCCAAGAGGACAGGGATTACGAGCAGTACTTC. It translates to CASSQEDRDYEQYF.

V gene TRBV4-1 combines with J gene TRBJ2-3; D perhaps matches TRBD1 (6 bases). Trimming left V 6 bases short and J 1 base short, with 11 bases between. This CDR3 has 14 amino acids. In germline, CDR1 is MGHRA, CDR2 YSYEKL. CDR3 bases: TGCGCCAGCAGACTAGAGGGGGGCACAGATACGCAGTATTTT. This codes for CASRLEGGTDTQYF.

The chain recombines TRBV27 with TRBJ2-7; 12 nucleotides line up with TRBD1. CDR3 size: 18 residues. The J segment lost 12 bases and the V segment lost 3 bases, leaving 21 bases of the junction unmatched. CDR1 and CDR2 from the germline V gene are MNHEY and SMNVEV (reference sequence). The CDR3 DNA sequence: TGTGCCAGCAGTTTTGTGCCTCCAACCGGGACAGGGGGCTATTTGCCGTACTTC. Residues: CASSFVPPTGTGGYLPYF.

The sample holds a few counts of this clone. The V and J genes are TRBV2 and TRBJ1-6; 10 bases match TRBD1. The J segment lost 7 bases and the V segment lost 4 bases, leaving 4 bases of the junction unmatched. Germline V gene sequence: CDR1 SNHLY, CDR2 FYNNEI. This CDR3 comprises 15 residues. The CDR3 sequence: CASSVSGQGNSPLHF. DNA of the CDR3: TGTGCCAGCAGTGTGTCGGGACAGGGGAATTCACCCCTCCACTTT.

The CDR3 nucleotides are TGTGCCAGTTGGGGACTCCCTGGAAACACCATATATTTT. Its translation: CASWGLPGNTIYF. V gene TRBV27 combines with J gene TRBJ1-3; D is perhaps TRBD1 (5 bases). Germline lookup yields CDR1 MNHEY and CDR2 SMNVEV (reference sequence). V lost 9 bases and J 2 bases, leaving 11 bases between the germline ends. This CDR3 is built from 13 residues.

This clone was recorded a few times. V is TRBV27 and J is TRBJ1-2; possible D gene TRBD1, 6 bases. Germline V gene data show CDR1 as MNHEY and CDR2 as SMNVEV (reference sequence). This CDR3 contains 13 residues. Trimming left V 6 bases short and J 8 bases short, with 16 bases between. The CDR3 here is CASSRDAQGGYTF. DNA of the CDR3: TGTGCCAGCAGCCGGGACGCCCAGGGGGGCTACACCTTC.

The gene calls are TRBV7-2 and TRBJ1-2, with 8 bases that match TRBD1. Trimming cost V 4 bases and J 2 bases; bases outside gene matches: 6. This CDR3 region has 15 residues. From germline, CDR1 is SGHTA and CDR2 FQGNSA. The CDR3 loop reads CASSSLGQGNYGYTF. The CDR3 DNA reads TGTGCCAGCAGCTCCCTCGGACAGGGAAACTATGGCTACACCTTC.

The chain recombines TRBV4-3 with TRBJ1-3; D unresolved. This CDR3 is built from 16 residues. Germline V CDR1 and CDR2: LGHNA, YSLEER. The V end lost 4 bases, the J end lost 0 bases, and 13 bases lay between the germline ends. The CDR3 region has the DNA TGCGCCAGCAGCCCCAACCACGACATCTCTGGAAACACCATATATTTT. This encodes CASSPNHDISGNTIYF.

This sequence joins TRBV11-2 and TRBJ2-1, with TRBD2 identical over 11 bases. This CDR3 has 15 residues. V was pared by 5 bases and J by 6 bases, with 6 bases of the junction left unmatched. Looked up from germline, CDR1 is SGHAT and CDR2 is FQNNGV. This chain's CDR3 is CASSPGTSGLNEQFF. The CDR3 bases are TGTGCCAGCAGCCCCGGGACTAGCGGACTCAATGAGCAGTTCTTC.

The chain uses TRBV5-1 and TRBJ2-7; TRBD1 agrees at 8 bases. The junction had 13 bases not matched to a gene; V was cut back by 6 bases and J by 2 bases. Germline V CDR1 and CDR2: SGHRS, YFSETQ. The CDR3 has 16 residues. CDR3 DNA sequence: TGCGCCAGCAACCCGGATCCGGGACAGGAAACCTACGAGCAGTACTTC. Protein product: CASNPDPGQETYEQYF.

A remark on this clone: Relative to the germline gene, one junction end is altered; a read error may explain this. The chain joins TRBV11-2 to TRBJ2-3; D remains ambiguous. Germline V gene data show CDR1 as SGHAT and CDR2 as FQNNGV. The CDR3 totals 12 residues. CDR3 in DNA: TGTACCAGCTCTCAGGATTCGGATACGCAGTATTTT. Its translation is CTSSQDSDTQYF.